This T cell receptor beta chain was observed in a study of blood T cell repertoires in COVID-19. While infection was still active, Seattle patients were enrolled and then followed longitudinally. Original data processing: Scientists estimated how many nucleated cells there were by amplifying reference gene primers. Profiling relied on immunoSEQ multiplex PCR, and the TCRdb table lists in-frame clones only, not all of them. V and J calls and clone size are given by that table; D and trimming were obtained from the DNA. Here the sample spans 140,000 or so clones, roughly 77% being singletons. CDR1 and CDR2 from the germline V gene are LGHDT and YNNKEL (reference sequence). The CDR3 totals 16 residues. V lost 1 base to trimming and J lost 2 bases, with 15 bases between them.

What was sequenced was peripheral blood. The clonotype originates from a woman in her seventies with COVID-19, enrolled during active disease. V gene TRBV3-1 (or the pseudogene TRBV3-2) combines with J gene TRBJ2-7; perhaps TRBD2 as D (7 bases). The CDR3 nucleotides are TGTGCCAGCAGCCAAGTAGGGGAGGGACACCCCTACGAGCAGTACTTC. Translation: CASSQVGEGHPYEQYF.